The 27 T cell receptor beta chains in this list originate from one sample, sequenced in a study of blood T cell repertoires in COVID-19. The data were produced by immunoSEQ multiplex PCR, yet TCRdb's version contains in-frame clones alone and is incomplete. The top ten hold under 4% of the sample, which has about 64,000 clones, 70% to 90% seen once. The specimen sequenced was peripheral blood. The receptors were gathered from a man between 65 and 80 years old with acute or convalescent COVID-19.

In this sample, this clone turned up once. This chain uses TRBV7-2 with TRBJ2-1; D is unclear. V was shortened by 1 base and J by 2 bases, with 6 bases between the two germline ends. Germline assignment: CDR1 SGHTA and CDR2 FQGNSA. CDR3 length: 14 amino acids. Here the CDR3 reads CASSLGIAYNEQFF. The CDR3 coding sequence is TGTGCCAGCAGCTTAGGTATTGCCTACAATGAGCAGTTCTTC.

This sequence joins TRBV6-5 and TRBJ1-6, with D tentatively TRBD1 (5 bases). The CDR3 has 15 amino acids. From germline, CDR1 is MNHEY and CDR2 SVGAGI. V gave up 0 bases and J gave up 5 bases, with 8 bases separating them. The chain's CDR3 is CASSYSSRDNSPLHF. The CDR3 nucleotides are TGTGCCAGCAGTTACTCATCCAGGGATAATTCACCCCTCCACTTT.

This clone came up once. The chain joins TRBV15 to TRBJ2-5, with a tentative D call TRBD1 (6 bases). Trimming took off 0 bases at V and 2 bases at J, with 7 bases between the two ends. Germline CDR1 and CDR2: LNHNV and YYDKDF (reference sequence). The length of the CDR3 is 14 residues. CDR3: CATSREDSQETQYF. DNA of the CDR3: TGTGCCACCAGCAGAGAGGACAGTCAAGAGACCCAGTACTTC.

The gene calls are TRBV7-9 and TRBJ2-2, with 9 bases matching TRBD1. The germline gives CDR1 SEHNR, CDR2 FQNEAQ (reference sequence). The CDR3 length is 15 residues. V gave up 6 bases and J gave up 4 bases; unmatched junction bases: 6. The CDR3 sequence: CASRAGTGSTGELFF. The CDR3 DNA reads TGTGCCAGCAGGGCCGGGACAGGGAGCACCGGGGAGCTGTTTTTT.

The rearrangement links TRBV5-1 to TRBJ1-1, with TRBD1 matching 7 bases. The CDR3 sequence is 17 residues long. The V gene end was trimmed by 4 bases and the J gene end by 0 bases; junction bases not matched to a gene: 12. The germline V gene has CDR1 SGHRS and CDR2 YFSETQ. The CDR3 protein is CASSLNRGGWMNTEAFF. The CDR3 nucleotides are TGCGCCAGCAGCCTAAACAGGGGTGGTTGGATGAACACTGAAGCTTTCTTT.

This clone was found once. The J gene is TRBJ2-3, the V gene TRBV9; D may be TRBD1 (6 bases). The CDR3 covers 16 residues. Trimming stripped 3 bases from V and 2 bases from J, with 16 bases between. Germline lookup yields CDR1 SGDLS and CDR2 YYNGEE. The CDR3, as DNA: TGTGCCAGCAGCGCCTGGGACAAACGGGACACAGATACGCAGTATTTT. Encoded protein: CASSAWDKRDTDTQYF.

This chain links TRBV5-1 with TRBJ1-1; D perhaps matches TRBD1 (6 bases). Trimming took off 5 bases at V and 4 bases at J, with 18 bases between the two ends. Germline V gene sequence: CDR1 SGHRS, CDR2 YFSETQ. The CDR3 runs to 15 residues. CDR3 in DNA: TGCGCCAGCAGAGGGACAACGGCGGGGGGCACTGAAGCTTTCTTT. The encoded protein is CASRGTTAGGTEAFF.

The CDR3 sequence is CASSGTRTSGGGETQYF. As DNA, the CDR3 is TGTGCCAGCAGTGGGACCCGGACTAGCGGGGGGGGAGAGACCCAGTACTTC. This chain connects TRBV6-1 to TRBJ2-5; 15 nucleotides match TRBD2. There are 17 residues in the CDR3. Losses at the gene ends were 4 bases for V and 4 bases for J; bases not matched to a gene: 7. Germline CDR1 and CDR2: MNHNS and SASEGT.

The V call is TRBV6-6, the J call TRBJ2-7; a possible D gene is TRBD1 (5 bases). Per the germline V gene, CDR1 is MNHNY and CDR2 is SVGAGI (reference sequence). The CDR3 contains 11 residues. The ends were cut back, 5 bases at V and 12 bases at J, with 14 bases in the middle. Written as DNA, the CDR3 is TGTGCCAGCAGTCCCATGGGGCCCCGGTACTTC. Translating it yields CASSPMGPRYF.

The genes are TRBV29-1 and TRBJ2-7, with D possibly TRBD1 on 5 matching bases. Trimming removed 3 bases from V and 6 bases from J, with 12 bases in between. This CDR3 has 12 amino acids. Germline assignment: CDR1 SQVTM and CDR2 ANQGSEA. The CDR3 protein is CSVDVQGAEQYF. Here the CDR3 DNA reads TGCAGCGTTGACGTCCAGGGTGCCGAGCAGTACTTC.

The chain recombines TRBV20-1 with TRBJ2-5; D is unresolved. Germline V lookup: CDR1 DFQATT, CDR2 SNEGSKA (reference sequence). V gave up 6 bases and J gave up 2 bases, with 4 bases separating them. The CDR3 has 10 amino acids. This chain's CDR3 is CSAAQETQYF. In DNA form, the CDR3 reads TGCAGTGCGGCTCAAGAGACCCAGTACTTC.

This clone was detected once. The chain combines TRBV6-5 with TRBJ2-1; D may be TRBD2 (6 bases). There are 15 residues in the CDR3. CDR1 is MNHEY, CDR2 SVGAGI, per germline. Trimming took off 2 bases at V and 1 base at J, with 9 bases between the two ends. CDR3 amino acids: CASSYGTWSYNEQFF. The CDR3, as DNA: TGTGCCAGCAGTTACGGGACTTGGTCCTACAATGAGCAGTTCTTC.

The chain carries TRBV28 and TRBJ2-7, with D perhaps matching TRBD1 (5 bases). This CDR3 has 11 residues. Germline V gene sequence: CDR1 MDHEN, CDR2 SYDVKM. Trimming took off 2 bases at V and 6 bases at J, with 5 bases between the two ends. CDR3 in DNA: TGTGCCAGCAGTTTAAGGGGCGAGCAGTACTTC. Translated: CASSLRGEQYF.

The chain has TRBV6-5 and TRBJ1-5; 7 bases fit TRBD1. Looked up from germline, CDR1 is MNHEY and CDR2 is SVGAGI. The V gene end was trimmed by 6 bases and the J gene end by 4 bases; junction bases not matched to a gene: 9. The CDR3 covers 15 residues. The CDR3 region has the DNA TGTGCCAGCAGCCGGACAGGAGCCCTAAATCAGCCCCAGCATTTT. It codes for CASSRTGALNQPQHF.

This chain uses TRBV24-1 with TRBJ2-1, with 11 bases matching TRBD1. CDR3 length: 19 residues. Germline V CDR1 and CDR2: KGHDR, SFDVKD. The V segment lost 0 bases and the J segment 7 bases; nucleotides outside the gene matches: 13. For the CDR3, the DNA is TGTGCCACCAGTGATTTGCAGCGTAGGGACAGGGGGAACCCAAATGAGCAGTTCTTC. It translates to CATSDLQRRDRGNPNEQFF.

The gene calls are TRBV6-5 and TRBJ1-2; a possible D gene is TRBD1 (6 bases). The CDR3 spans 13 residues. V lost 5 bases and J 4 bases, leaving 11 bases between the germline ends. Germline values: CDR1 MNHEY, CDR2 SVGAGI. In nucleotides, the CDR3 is TGTGCCAGCAGTCCAGGACAGTCCTATGGCTACACCTTC. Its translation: CASSPGQSYGYTF.

CDR3 sequence: CASSTSAGPNYGYTF. CDR3 nucleotide sequence: TGTGCCAGCAGCACCTCCGCGGGGCCAAACTATGGCTACACCTTC. The chain joins TRBV9 to TRBJ1-2; D may be TRBD1 (5 bases). The germline CDR1 and CDR2 sequences are SGDLS and YYNGEE. Trimming cost V 4 bases and J 2 bases, with 15 bases left between them. There are 15 residues in the CDR3.

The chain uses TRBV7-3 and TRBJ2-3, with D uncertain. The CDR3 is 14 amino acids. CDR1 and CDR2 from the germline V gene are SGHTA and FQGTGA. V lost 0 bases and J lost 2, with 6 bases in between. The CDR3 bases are TGTGCCAGCAGCTTAACACCTATCACAGATACGCAGTATTTT. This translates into CASSLTPITDTQYF.

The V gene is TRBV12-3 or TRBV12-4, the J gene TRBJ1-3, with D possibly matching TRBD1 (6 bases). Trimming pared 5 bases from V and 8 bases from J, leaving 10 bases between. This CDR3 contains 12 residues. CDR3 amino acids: CASSAKGDTIYF. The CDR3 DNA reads TGTGCCAGCAGTGCAAAGGGGGACACCATATATTTT.

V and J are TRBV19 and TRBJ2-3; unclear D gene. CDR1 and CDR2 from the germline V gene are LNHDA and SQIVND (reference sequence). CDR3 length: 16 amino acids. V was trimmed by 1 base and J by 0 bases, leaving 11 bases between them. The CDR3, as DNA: TGTGCCAGTAGTATAGTAGTAGCACCAAGCACAGATACGCAGTATTTT. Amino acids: CASSIVVAPSTDTQYF.

The CDR3 sequence: CASSQDLWGTPDEQYF. The CDR3 bases are TGTGCCAGCAGCCAAGATCTATGGGGGACACCGGACGAGCAGTACTTC. The V call is TRBV4-2, the J call TRBJ2-7, with D perhaps TRBD1 (6 bases). The CDR3 length is 16 residues. V dropped 0 bases and J dropped 5 bases, with 17 bases sitting between them. The germline CDR1 and CDR2 sequences are LGHNA and YNFKEQ.

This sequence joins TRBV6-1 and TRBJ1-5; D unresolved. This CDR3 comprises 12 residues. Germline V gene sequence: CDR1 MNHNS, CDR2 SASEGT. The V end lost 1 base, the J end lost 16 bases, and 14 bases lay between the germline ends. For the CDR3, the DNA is TGTGCCAGCAGTGAAGTTATTGGGCTACAACATTTT. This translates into CASSEVIGLQHF.

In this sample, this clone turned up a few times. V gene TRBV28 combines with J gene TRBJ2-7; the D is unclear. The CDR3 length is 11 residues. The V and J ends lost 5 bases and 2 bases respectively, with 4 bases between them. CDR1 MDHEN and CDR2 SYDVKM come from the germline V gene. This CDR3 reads CASSPAYEQYF. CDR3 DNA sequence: TGTGCCAGCAGTCCAGCCTACGAGCAGTACTTC.

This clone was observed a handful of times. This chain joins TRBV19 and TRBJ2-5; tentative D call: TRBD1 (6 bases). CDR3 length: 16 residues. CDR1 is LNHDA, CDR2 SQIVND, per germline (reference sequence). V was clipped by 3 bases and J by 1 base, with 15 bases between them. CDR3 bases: TGTGCCAGTAGTATTGCCTCGGGACACCGCCAAGAGACCCAGTACTTC. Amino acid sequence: CASSIASGHRQETQYF.

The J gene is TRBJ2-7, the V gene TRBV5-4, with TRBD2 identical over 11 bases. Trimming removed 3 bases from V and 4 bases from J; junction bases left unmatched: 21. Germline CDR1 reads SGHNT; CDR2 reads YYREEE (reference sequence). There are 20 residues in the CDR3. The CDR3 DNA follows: TGTGCCAGCAGCTCCAAAATCCAGAGGCTAGCGGGGGGCCGGGGATACGAGCAGTACTTC. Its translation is CASSSKIQRLAGGRGYEQYF. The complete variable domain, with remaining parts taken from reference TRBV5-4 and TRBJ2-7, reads ETGVTQSPTHLIKTRGQQVTLRCSSQSGHNTVSWYQQALGQGPQFIFQYYREEENGRGNFPPRFSGLQFPNYSSELNVNALELDDSALYLCASSSKIQRLAGGRGYEQYFGPGTRLTVT.

CDR3 nucleotide sequence: TGCGCCAGCAGCCAAGGGCCCTCCACTCGGGGGACCCAGTACTTC. Amino acid sequence: CASSQGPSTRGTQYF. The V gene is TRBV4-3, the J gene TRBJ2-5; the D gene is possibly TRBD2 (5 bases). The germline V gene has CDR1 LGHNA and CDR2 YSLEER. The CDR3 is 15 amino acids. The germline V and J ends were trimmed by 1 base and 7 bases, with 16 bases remaining between them.

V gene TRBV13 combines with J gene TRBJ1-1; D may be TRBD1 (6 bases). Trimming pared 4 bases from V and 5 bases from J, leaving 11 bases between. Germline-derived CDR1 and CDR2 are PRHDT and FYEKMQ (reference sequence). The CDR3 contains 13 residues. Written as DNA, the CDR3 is TGTGCCAGCAGCTCACAGGGTAGGACTGAAGCTTTCTTT. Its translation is CASSSQGRTEAFF.